This T cell receptor (beta chain) was sequenced for a study of OX40 agonist ivuxolimab in advanced cancers. Study details: Participants averaged roughly 60 years of age (range about 23 to 80) and were 82.7% male.

Whole-study findings and limits: Clonal expansion in partial responders at 0.1-3.0 mg/kg ranked among the lowest.

Some clones are missing from TCRdb's copy, which holds only in-frame ones; the method was immunoSEQ multiplex PCR. The sample has approximately 60,000 clones; 84% are singletons. V shed 5 bases, J shed 1 base, and the junction held 15 bases outside the gene matches. The CDR3 spans 18 residues. CDR1 and CDR2 from the germline V gene are SGHTA and FQGNSA. Comments on this clone: The antigen is not known.

The sample consisted of CD4+ or CD8+ T cells sorted from blood, taken in a trial of the OX40 agonist ivuxolimab. The rearrangement joins TRBV7-2 to TRBJ2-3, with TRBD2 identical over 7 bases. The source of this sequence is an adult with an advanced solid tumor such as melanoma, head and neck, liver or kidney cancer. The CDR3 bases are TGTGCCAGCAGCAGACGAACTAGCGAAGTAACACGCACAGATACGCAGTATTTT. Amino acids: CASSRRTSEVTRTDTQYF.